This T cell receptor (beta chain) was recorded in a study of blood T cell repertoires in COVID-19. Original analysis: The authors estimated nucleated cell counts from reference gene primer amplification. TCRdb's copy holds only in-frame clones and misses some; the assay was immunoSEQ multiplex PCR. That table gives V, J and clone size, and the DNA gave D and trimming. Found here are around 260,000 clones, 91% of them singletons; the top ten hold 2% to 2.5%. Specimen: peripheral blood. The sequence was obtained from a woman aged 25-40 years with COVID-19, enrolled during active disease.

CDR3 in amino acids: CASSGTGGAVNNSPLHF. The CDR3 DNA follows: TGTGCCAGCAGTGGAACAGGGGGCGCCGTAAATAATTCACCCCTCCACTTT. V usage is TRBV2 and J usage is TRBJ1-6; 9 nucleotides line up with TRBD1. Per germline, CDR1 SNHLY and CDR2 FYNNEI. After removal of 4 bases from V and 5 bases from J, the junction contained 9 bases not matched to a gene. This CDR3 has 17 residues.